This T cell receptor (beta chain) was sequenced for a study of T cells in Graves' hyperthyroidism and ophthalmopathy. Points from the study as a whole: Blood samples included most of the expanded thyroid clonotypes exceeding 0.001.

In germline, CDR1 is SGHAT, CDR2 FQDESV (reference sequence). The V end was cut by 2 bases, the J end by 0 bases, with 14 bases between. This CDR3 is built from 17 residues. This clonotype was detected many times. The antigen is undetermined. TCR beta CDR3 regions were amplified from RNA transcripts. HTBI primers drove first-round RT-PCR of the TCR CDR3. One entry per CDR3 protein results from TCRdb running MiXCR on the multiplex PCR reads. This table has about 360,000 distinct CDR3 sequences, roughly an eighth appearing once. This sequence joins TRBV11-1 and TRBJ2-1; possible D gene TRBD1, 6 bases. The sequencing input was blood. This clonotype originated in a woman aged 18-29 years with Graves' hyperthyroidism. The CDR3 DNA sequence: TGTGCCAGCAGCTTATCCCGACAGGTTAGCTCCTACAATGAGCAGTTCTTC. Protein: CASSLSRQVSSYNEQFF.